This TCR beta chain emerged from a study of tumor-infiltrating lymphocytes in primary liver carcinoma. Regarding the study as a whole: Blood fell significantly below tumors in its top-250-clone fraction (p = 0.039).

Reverse transcription of about 0.5 ug total RNA with a constant-region primer produced TCR beta cDNA. Investigators got TCR beta libraries out of three nested multiplex PCR rounds, done with slightly modified ARM-PCR. Two initial PCR rounds of ten to eleven cycles each paired TRBV1-TRBV30 forward primers with a C-beta reverse primer. MiXCR was run by TCRdb on the multiplex PCR reads, yielding one entry per CDR3 protein. The sample carries about 180,000 distinct CDR3 sequences, approximately 60% recorded once. Germline DNA was extracted alongside blood RNA, which was obtained from unsorted whole blood. The CDR3 contains 19 residues. The V gene end was trimmed by 2 bases and the J gene end by 0 bases; junction bases not matched to a gene: 11. Germline lookup yields CDR1 SGHRS and CDR2 YFSETQ. This clonotype turned up a few times. What it binds is not known.

This sequence was found in a man aged 35-49 years with primary liver carcinoma and hepatitis B virus infection. J is TRBJ2-3 and V is TRBV5-1; 11 bases fit TRBD2. Input material: peripheral blood. The CDR3 loop is CASSFGRLAGSLSTDTQYF. DNA for the CDR3: TGCGCCAGCAGCTTTGGGAGACTAGCGGGATCCTTAAGCACAGATACGCAGTATTTT.